Below are 30 T cell receptor beta chains sequenced from a single sample in a study of T-cell reconstitution after alpha-beta-depleted transplantation in children. The TCRbeta library was prepared with unique molecular identifiers. MiXCR, applied by TCRdb to the PCR reads, yields one record per CDR3 protein. The sample records hundreds of thousands of distinct CDR3 sequences, 15% to 20% being singletons. The sequences come from PBMCs, mostly from graft donor cells, collected 360 days after TCRalphabeta/CD19-depleted stem cell transplant. The receptors shown here come from a male patient between 2 and 15 years old who had a stem cell transplant for acute lymphoblastic leukemia, so the T cells may come from the graft donor.

J is TRBJ2-3 and V is TRBV20-1; 9 bases map to TRBD2. The CDR3 covers 16 residues. Trimming cost V 0 bases and J 3 bases; bases outside gene matches: 7. Germline-derived CDR1 and CDR2 are DFQATT and SNEGSKA (reference sequence). The CDR3 is CSARDPPSGMTDTQYF. In DNA, the CDR3 is TGCAGTGCTAGAGATCCTCCTAGCGGGATGACAGATACGCAGTATTTT.

In this sample, this clonotype turned up many times. J is TRBJ1-2 and V is TRBV7-9; D is ambiguous. The germline V gene has CDR1 SEHNR and CDR2 FQNEAQ (reference sequence). With 2 bases removed from V and 8 bases from J, the gap between germline ends came to 6 bases. This CDR3 contains 11 residues. CDR3 sequence reads: CASSLRRGYTF. CDR3 DNA sequence: TGTGCCAGCAGCTTAAGGAGAGGCTACACCTTC.

Only a few counts were recorded for this clonotype. This rearrangement joins TRBV12-3 or TRBV12-4 to TRBJ2-5; D is uncertain. Trimming left V 3 bases short and J 5 bases short, with 16 bases between. The CDR3 spans 15 residues. The CDR3 coding sequence is TGTGCCAGCAGTTTGCGTGGGTGGTTAGGTGAGACCCAGTACTTC. Protein sequence: CASSLRGWLGETQYF.

There are a few counts of this clonotype. The rearrangement uses TRBV12-3 or TRBV12-4 and TRBJ2-1; a possible D gene is TRBD2 (5 bases). The CDR3 extends over 17 amino acids. Trimming took off 3 bases at V and 0 bases at J, with 15 bases between the two ends. The CDR3 reads CASSFRRRASSYNEQFF. In nucleotides, the CDR3 is TGTGCCAGCAGTTTTAGGCGGCGGGCCAGCTCCTACAATGAGCAGTTCTTC.

There are many counts of this clonotype. The CDR3 here is CASSYPNREGTQYF. The CDR3, as DNA: TGTGCCAGCAGTTACCCCAACAGGGAGGGTACGCAGTATTTT. The rearrangement links TRBV6-5 to TRBJ2-3; D is possibly TRBD2 (7 bases). The CDR3 consists of 14 residues. The V end was cut by 2 bases, the J end by 8 bases, with 14 bases between. Germline lookup yields CDR1 MNHEY and CDR2 SVGAGI.

CDR3 residues: CASSSGSGSKAPYEQYF. The CDR3 DNA reads TGTGCCAGCAGTTCGGGTAGCGGGAGTAAAGCCCCCTACGAGCAGTACTTC. The V and J genes are TRBV12-3 or TRBV12-4 and TRBJ2-7; 9 nucleotides line up with TRBD2. The ends lost 4 bases at V and 2 bases at J; junction bases unmatched: 12. The CDR3 extends over 17 amino acids.

This clonotype came up many times. The genes are TRBV10-3 and TRBJ2-3; a weak D match, TRBD2 (5 bases). This CDR3 has 13 residues. Germline CDR1 and CDR2: ENHRY and SYGVKD. V lost 6 bases and J lost 2, with 9 bases in between. CDR3 nucleotide sequence: TGTGCCATCAGGGTGGACTCCACAGATACGCAGTATTTT. Translation: CAIRVDSTDTQYF.

Only a few counts were recorded for this clonotype. The chain couples TRBV29-1 to TRBJ2-2; 11 bases align to TRBD2. The length of the CDR3 is 17 residues. With 5 bases clipped from V and 5 bases from J, the junction kept 13 bases outside the gene matches. The V gene's germline CDR1 is SQVTM and CDR2 ANQGSEA. The CDR3 region is CSVLTLAGGPYTGELFF. CDR3 sequence (DNA): TGCAGCGTTCTAACCTTAGCGGGAGGGCCTTATACCGGGGAGCTGTTTTTT.

This clonotype showed up just a few times. The chain recombines TRBV20-1 with TRBJ2-4; the D is unclear. This CDR3 has 15 residues. V was pared by 0 bases and J by 0 bases, with 9 bases between. Germline values: CDR1 DFQATT, CDR2 SNEGSKA (reference sequence). CDR3 sequence (DNA): TGCAGTGCTAGAGATGAATCAGAAGCCAAAAACATTCAGTACTTC. This gives the protein CSARDESEAKNIQYF.

This clonotype was picked up a small number of times. The V and J genes are TRBV12-3 or TRBV12-4 and TRBJ2-5, with D unclear. The CDR3 has 12 residues. V was trimmed by 1 base and J by 6 bases, leaving 6 bases between them. The DNA of the CDR3 is TGTGCCAGCAGTTTAGGCATGCAGACCCAGTACTTC. It specifies CASSLGMQTQYF.

J is TRBJ2-4 and V is TRBV7-8; TRBD1 matches at 9 bases. The CDR3 sequence is 14 residues long. J was trimmed by 5 bases and V by 4 bases; bases with no gene match: 3. The germline V gene has CDR1 SGHVS and CDR2 FQNEAQ. CDR3 loop: CASSYRDRENIQYF. CDR3 DNA: TGTGCCAGCAGCTACCGGGACAGGGAAAACATTCAGTACTTC.

J is TRBJ1-2 and V is TRBV6-1; perhaps TRBD1 as D (6 bases). V shed 6 bases and J shed 2 bases, with 13 bases lying between them. The CDR3 is made up of 14 amino acids. Per the germline V gene, CDR1 is MNHNS and CDR2 is SASEGT. The CDR3 loop is CASSQGRWNYGYTF. CDR3 bases: TGTGCCAGCAGCCAGGGGCGCTGGAACTATGGCTACACCTTC.

This chain connects TRBV7-9 to TRBJ2-2; possible D gene TRBD1, 6 bases. V lost 3 bases and J 4 bases, leaving 15 bases between the germline ends. Germline loops: CDR1 SEHNR, CDR2 FQNEAQ (reference sequence). This CDR3 has 16 amino acids. The CDR3 is CASSFFRWDTTGELFF. The CDR3 coding sequence is TGTGCCAGCAGCTTCTTTAGATGGGACACCACCGGGGAGCTGTTTTTT.

This clonotype was seen many times. V usage is TRBV4-2 and J usage is TRBJ1-2, with TRBD1 as a possible D gene (5 bases). Germline V gene data show CDR1 as LGHNA and CDR2 as YNFKEQ. This CDR3 has 13 amino acids. V was cut by 5 bases and J by 5 bases, with 12 bases left in between. DNA of the CDR3: TGTGCCAGCAGCGGGGCAGCAGGATATGGCTACACCTTC. Its translation: CASSGAAGYGYTF.

This clonotype was observed a handful of times. The chain has TRBV28 and TRBJ2-5; D gene uncertain. The CDR3 length is 12 residues. In germline, CDR1 is MDHEN, CDR2 SYDVKM. The germline V and J ends were trimmed by 3 bases and 5 bases, with 7 bases remaining between them. CDR3 protein: CASSFLSETQYF. The CDR3 DNA follows: TGTGCCAGCAGTTTTCTATCGGAGACCCAGTACTTC.

This clonotype was seen a handful of times. The gene calls are TRBV7-2 and TRBJ2-1, with a possible D match to TRBD2 (5 bases). The CDR3 has 14 residues. The V and J ends lost 3 bases and 5 bases respectively, with 11 bases between them. Germline V gives CDR1 SGHTA, CDR2 FQGNSA. CDR3: CASSLGGLNNEQFF. The CDR3 bases are TGTGCCAGCAGCTTGGGCGGACTCAACAATGAGCAGTTCTTC.

The CDR3 reads CASSEGARGLEDEQFF. The DNA for the CDR3 is TGTGCCAGCAGTGAAGGGGCCAGGGGCCTTGAGGATGAGCAGTTCTTC. The chain carries TRBV2 and TRBJ2-1, with D perhaps TRBD1 (6 bases). V was shortened by 1 base and J by 8 bases, with 18 bases between the two germline ends. CDR3 length equals 16 residues. The germline V gene encodes CDR1 SNHLY and CDR2 FYNNEI.

This clonotype was detected ten times or more. The rearrangement links TRBV12-3 or TRBV12-4 to TRBJ2-1, with 8 bases lining up with TRBD1. V lost 4 bases and J lost 5; bases outside the gene matches: 4. The CDR3 length is 14 residues. The CDR3 is CASSSWTGNNEQFF. CDR3 DNA: TGTGCCAGCAGTTCGTGGACAGGGAACAATGAGCAGTTCTTC.

This clonotype was seen a few times. The CDR3 protein is CASSRTGGGTGELFF. For the CDR3, the DNA is TGTGCCAGCAGCCGGACAGGGGGCGGCACCGGGGAGCTGTTTTTT. The V call is TRBV7-3, the J call TRBJ2-2, with 11 bases fitting TRBD1. This CDR3 comprises 15 residues. V was clipped by 5 bases and J by 4 bases; unmatched bases: 3. The germline V gene encodes CDR1 SGHTA and CDR2 FQGTGA.

This clonotype was observed at least ten times. V and J are TRBV20-1 and TRBJ2-3; TRBD2 matches 8 bases. The CDR3 is 15 residues long. In germline, CDR1 is DFQATT, CDR2 SNEGSKA (reference sequence). The V gene end was trimmed by 4 bases and the J gene end by 1 base; junction bases not matched to a gene: 7. The CDR3 is CSAKPGTRGTDTQYF. CDR3 nucleotide sequence: TGCAGTGCTAAACCCGGGACTAGGGGCACAGATACGCAGTATTTT.

This clonotype was counted many times. The chain joins TRBV7-9 to TRBJ2-1; 8 bases map to TRBD2. V shed 0 bases, J shed 5 bases, and the junction held 3 bases outside the gene matches. Germline V CDR1 and CDR2: SEHNR, FQNEAQ (reference sequence). CDR3 size: 15 residues. CDR3 protein: CASSLASGRDNEQFF. The CDR3 DNA reads as TGTGCCAGCAGCTTAGCGAGCGGGAGAGACAATGAGCAGTTCTTC.

The rearrangement uses TRBV4-3 and TRBJ2-4, with D tentatively TRBD2 (5 bases). Germline V gene sequence: CDR1 LGHNA, CDR2 YSLEER. The V gene lost 1 base and the J gene lost 7 bases, with 14 bases spanning the gap. CDR3 size: 15 residues. CDR3 amino acids: CASSQVTGDWNIQYF. Written as DNA, the CDR3 is TGCGCCAGCAGCCAAGTTACCGGGGATTGGAACATTCAGTACTTC.

This clonotype was seen more than once but under ten times. This CDR3 reads CASSLVGLGRGGGISSSYEQFF. CDR3 DNA: TGTGCCAGCAGTTTAGTGGGACTAGGTCGAGGAGGAGGGATTTCCAGCTCCTATGAGCAGTTCTTC. The chain uses TRBV28 and TRBJ2-1, with TRBD2 matching over 8 bases. V lost 2 bases, J lost 8 bases, and 29 bases stayed unmatched. CDR1 is MDHEN and CDR2 is SYDVKM in the germline V gene. This CDR3 is 22 amino acids long.

This clonotype was detected ten times or more. The V and J genes are TRBV5-5 and TRBJ2-7; D unclear. CDR3 length: 15 residues. The germline V and J ends were trimmed by 1 base and 0 bases, with 11 bases remaining between them. Germline assignment: CDR1 SGHKS and CDR2 YYEKEE (reference sequence). The CDR3 DNA reads as TGTGCCAGCAGCTTGACGACCGGCTCCTCCTACGAGCAGTACTTC. This codes for CASSLTTGSSYEQYF.

This clonotype was seen more than once but under ten times. The V gene is TRBV20-1, the J gene TRBJ2-7; 7 nucleotides match TRBD2. The CDR3 is 13 amino acids. Germline V gives CDR1 DFQATT, CDR2 SNEGSKA (reference sequence). The CDR3 here is CSLLGRRENEQYF. As DNA, the CDR3 is TGCAGCCTCCTCGGGCGGCGGGAGAACGAGCAGTACTTC.

The sample holds many counts of this clonotype. This chain joins TRBV7-6 and TRBJ2-7; no clear D. CDR1 and CDR2 (germline): SGHVS, FNYEAQ. V was shortened by 1 base and J by 7 bases, with 14 bases between the two germline ends. The CDR3 has 14 amino acids. The CDR3 region has the DNA TGTGCCAGCAGCTTAGACCCAAATATCGGAGAGCAGTACTTC. Translating it yields CASSLDPNIGEQYF.

At least ten counts were recorded for this clonotype. The chain couples TRBV6-5 to TRBJ2-3, with 7 nucleotides matching TRBD1. Germline CDR1 MNHEY, CDR2 SVGAGI. Trimming at V came to 2 bases and at J to 5 bases, leaving 7 bases not matched to a gene. The CDR3 is made up of 15 amino acids. CDR3 DNA sequence: TGTGCCAGCAGTTACAGGACAGGAGGAGGAGATACGCAGTATTTT. It codes for CASSYRTGGGDTQYF.

This clonotype was counted between two and nine times. This chain uses TRBV7-3 with TRBJ2-7, with 9 bases lining up with TRBD1. The CDR3 consists of 15 residues. CDR1 is SGHTA and CDR2 is FQGTGA in the germline V gene. Trimming took 1 base from V and 4 from J; bases not matched to a gene: 5. Here the CDR3 reads CASSLRTGEGYEQYF. The CDR3 region has the DNA TGTGCCAGCAGCTTAAGGACAGGGGAAGGGTACGAGCAGTACTTC. Full variable domain (outside the CDR3, taken from reference TRBV7-3 and TRBJ2-7): GAGVSQTPSNKVTEKGKYVELRCDPISGHTALYWYRQSLGQGPEFLIYFQGTGAADDSGLPNDRFFAVRPEGSVSTLKIQRTERGDSAVYLCASSLRTGEGYEQYFGPGTRLTVT.

The V call is TRBV27, the J call TRBJ1-4; 9 nucleotides line up with TRBD1. Germline CDR1 and CDR2: MNHEY and SMNVEV (reference sequence). This CDR3 spans 16 amino acids. Trimming took 5 bases from V and 4 from J; bases not matched to a gene: 8. The chain's CDR3 is CASSGDRVTGNEKLFF. In DNA, the CDR3 is TGTGCCAGCAGTGGGGACAGGGTGACGGGTAATGAAAAACTGTTTTTT.

This clonotype has only a few counts. The V call is TRBV6-5, the J call TRBJ2-6; tentative D call: TRBD1 (5 bases). V shed 2 bases and J shed 0 bases, with 11 bases lying between them. Germline assignment: CDR1 MNHEY and CDR2 SVGAGI. This CDR3 has 17 residues. This CDR3 is CASSYRGYASGANVLTF. In nucleotides, the CDR3 is TGTGCCAGCAGTTACAGGGGATACGCCTCTGGGGCCAACGTCCTGACTTTC.